The following is a T cell receptor (beta chain) sequence with its context. Its antigen is not identified. The source of the sample is a study of human thymus T cells. General study findings and limits: Overlap was high between thymic repertoires from unrelated individuals, as reported in related research. Among thymic and blood repertoires, usage of V and J genes appeared biased.

TCRdb's copy holds only in-frame clones and misses some; the assay was immunoSEQ multiplex PCR. The table includes 60,000 to 75,000 clones, 95% detected once. It was from resections taken during corrective heart surgery that the thymus tissue came. Donors were healthy Finnish infants having corrective surgery for congenital heart defects. Trimming shortened V by 7 bases and J by 0 bases, and 14 bases separated the two germline ends. This CDR3 spans 15 amino acids. The germline V gene has CDR1 MDHEN and CDR2 SYDVKM. Sequenced: thymus tissue. The J gene is TRBJ2-3, the V gene TRBV28; D possibly uses TRBD1 or TRBD2 (6 bases each). The TCR sequence derives from a girl in the first two years of life with a congenital heart defect but otherwise immunologically healthy. Written as DNA, the CDR3 is TGTGCCAGCACTATAAGGGGGGACAGCACAGATACGCAGTATTTT. It is translated as CASTIRGDSTDTQYF.